A selection of T cell receptor beta chains follows, all from one sample in a study of response to subunit inactivated influenza vaccine. TCRdb fed the RT-PCR reads into MiXCR, producing one record per CDR3 protein. The data hold roughly 760,000 distinct CDR3 sequences, with 21% observed a single time. Sequenced material: PBMCs from blood, taken about 5 days after vaccination. These receptors were collected from a man between 50 and 59 years old who received an inactivated influenza vaccine. The CDR3 runs from the conserved cysteine through the conserved F or W. The order of the fields is D gene, clone size, J gene, V gene, CDR3 DNA, CDR3 protein. A D gene is named only where the DNA matches it firmly. Size is omitted from some rows. Given values are once, few, many or a class for expanded clones.

D gene: TRBD1
clone size: few
J gene: TRBJ2-2
V gene: TRBV5-1
CDR3 DNA: TGCGCCAGCAGCTTAGGACAGGGGGCGGCTAACACCGGGGAGCTGTTTTTT
CDR3 protein: CASSLGQGAANTGELFF

D gene: .
clone size: few
J gene: TRBJ1-2
V gene: TRBV5-1
CDR3 DNA: TGCGCCTTTACCCCGGGGGGGACTAACTATGGCTACACCTTC
CDR3 protein: CAFTPGGTNYGYTF

D gene: .
clone size: few
J gene: TRBJ2-5
V gene: TRBV5-1
CDR3 DNA: TGCGCCAGCAGCTTCTTTATGGGGGACCAAGAGACCCAGTACTTC
CDR3 protein: CASSFFMGDQETQYF

D gene: .
clone size: few
J gene: TRBJ2-2
V gene: TRBV29-1
CDR3 DNA: TGCAGCGTGGGGACGACGAACACCGGGGAGCTGTTTTTT
CDR3 protein: CSVGTTNTGELFF

D gene: .
clone size: .
J gene: TRBJ2-7
V gene: TRBV2
CDR3 DNA: TGTGCCAGCATCGACGCAGGGTACGAGCAGTACTTC
CDR3 protein: CASIDAGYEQYF

D gene: .
clone size: few
J gene: TRBJ1-1
V gene: TRBV10-3
CDR3 DNA: TGTGCCATCAGTGACAGGGAAGCCACTGAAGCTTTCTTT
CDR3 protein: CAISDREATEAFF

D gene: TRBD1
clone size: .
J gene: TRBJ2-5
V gene: TRBV20-1
CDR3 DNA: TGCAGTGCTAGAGCCAGGGGGACCCAAGAGACCCAGTACTTC
CDR3 protein: CSARARGTQETQYF

D gene: .
clone size: few
J gene: TRBJ1-5
V gene: TRBV4-1
CDR3 DNA: TGCGCCAGCAGCCAAGATAGAACAACATATCAGCCCCAGCATTTT
CDR3 protein: CASSQDRTTYQPQHF

D gene: .
clone size: .
J gene: TRBJ2-2
V gene: TRBV28
CDR3 DNA: TGTGCCAGCACACAAGGACTTCTAAACACCGGGGAGCTGTTTTTT
CDR3 protein: CASTQGLLNTGELFF

D gene: .
clone size: few
J gene: TRBJ1-2
V gene: TRBV15
CDR3 DNA: TGTGCCACCAGCAGAGATCGGCAGTATGGCTACACCTTC
CDR3 protein: CATSRDRQYGYTF

D gene: .
clone size: few
J gene: TRBJ1-5
V gene: TRBV12-3/TRBV12-4
CDR3 DNA: TGTGCCAGCAGTTTAGACAGAGACATTCAGCCCCAGCATTTT
CDR3 protein: CASSLDRDIQPQHF

D gene: TRBD2
clone size: .
J gene: TRBJ2-7
V gene: TRBV20-1
CDR3 DNA: TGCAGTGCCATGGGCGGGGGGCGACGGCAGTACTTC
CDR3 protein: CSAMGGGRRQYF

D gene: TRBD2
clone size: many
J gene: TRBJ2-7
V gene: TRBV4-3
CDR3 DNA: TGCGCCAGCAGCCAAGGGACTAGCGGGTACTACGAGCAGTACTTC
CDR3 protein: CASSQGTSGYYEQYF

D gene: TRBD2
clone size: .
J gene: TRBJ2-3
V gene: TRBV12-3/TRBV12-4
CDR3 DNA: TGTGCCAGCAGCCCAGGTTCTAGCGGGTTTAGCACAGATACGCAGTATTTT
CDR3 protein: CASSPGSSGFSTDTQYF